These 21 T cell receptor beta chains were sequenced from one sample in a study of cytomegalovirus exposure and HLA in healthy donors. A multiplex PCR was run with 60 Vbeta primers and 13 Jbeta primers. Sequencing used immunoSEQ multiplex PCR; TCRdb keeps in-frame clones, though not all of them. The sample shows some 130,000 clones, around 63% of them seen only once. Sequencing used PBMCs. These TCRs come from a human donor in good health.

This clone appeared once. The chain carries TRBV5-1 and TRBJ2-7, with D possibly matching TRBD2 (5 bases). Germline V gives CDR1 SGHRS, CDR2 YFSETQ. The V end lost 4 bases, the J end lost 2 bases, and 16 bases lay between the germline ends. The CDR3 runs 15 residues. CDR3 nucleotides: TGCGCCAGCAGCCCCACCCCGGGATTAACCTACGAGCAGTACTTC. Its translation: CASSPTPGLTYEQYF. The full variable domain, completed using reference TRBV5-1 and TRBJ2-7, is KAGVTQTPRYLIKTRGQQVTLSCSPISGHRSVSWYQQTPGQGLQFLFEYFSETQRNKGNFPGRFSGRQFSNSRSEMNVSTLELGDSALYLCASSPTPGLTYEQYFGPGTRLTVT.

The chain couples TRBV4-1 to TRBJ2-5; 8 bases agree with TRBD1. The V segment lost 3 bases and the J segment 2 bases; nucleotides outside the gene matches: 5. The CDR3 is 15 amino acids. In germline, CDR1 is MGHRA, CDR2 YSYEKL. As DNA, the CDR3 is TGCGCCAGCAGCCAGACGACAGGGGTTCAAGAGACCCAGTACTTC. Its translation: CASSQTTGVQETQYF.

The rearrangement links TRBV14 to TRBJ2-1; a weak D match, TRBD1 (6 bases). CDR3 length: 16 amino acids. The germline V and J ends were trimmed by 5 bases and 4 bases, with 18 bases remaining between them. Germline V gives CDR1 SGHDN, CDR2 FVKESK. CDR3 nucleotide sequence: TGTGCCAGCAGCTCAATTACAGGGAAAGGATACAATGAGCAGTTCTTC. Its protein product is CASSSITGKGYNEQFF.

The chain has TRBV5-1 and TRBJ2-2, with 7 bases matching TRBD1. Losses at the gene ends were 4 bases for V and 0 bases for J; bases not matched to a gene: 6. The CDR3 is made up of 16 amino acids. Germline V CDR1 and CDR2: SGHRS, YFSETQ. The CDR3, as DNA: TGCGCCAGCAGCCCGACAGGGCACCCGAACACCGGGGAGCTGTTTTTT. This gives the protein CASSPTGHPNTGELFF.

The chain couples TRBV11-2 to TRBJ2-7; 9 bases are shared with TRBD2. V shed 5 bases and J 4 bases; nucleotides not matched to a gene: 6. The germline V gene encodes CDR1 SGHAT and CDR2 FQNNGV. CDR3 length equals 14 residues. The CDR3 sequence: CASSEWTSVYEQYF. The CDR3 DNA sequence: TGTGCCAGCAGCGAATGGACTAGCGTTTACGAGCAGTACTTC. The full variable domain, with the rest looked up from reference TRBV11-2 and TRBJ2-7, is EAGVAQSPRYKIIEKRQSVAFWCNPISGHATLYWYQQILGQGPKLLIQFQNNGVVDDSQLPKDRFSAERLKGVDSTLKIQPAKLEDSAVYLCASSEWTSVYEQYFGPGTRLTVT.

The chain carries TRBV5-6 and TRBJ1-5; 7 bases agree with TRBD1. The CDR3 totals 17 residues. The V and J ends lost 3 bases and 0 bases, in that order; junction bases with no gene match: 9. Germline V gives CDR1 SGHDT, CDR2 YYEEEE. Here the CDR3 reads CASSSAMTGSSNQPQHF. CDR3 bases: TGTGCCAGCAGCTCCGCCATGACAGGGAGTAGCAATCAGCCCCAGCATTTT. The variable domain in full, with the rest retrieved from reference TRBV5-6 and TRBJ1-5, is DAGVTQSPTHLIKTRGQQVTLRCSPKSGHDTVSWYQQALGQGPQFIFQYYEEEERQRGNFPDRFSGHQFPNYSSELNVNALLLGDSALYLCASSSAMTGSSNQPQHFGDGTRLSIL.

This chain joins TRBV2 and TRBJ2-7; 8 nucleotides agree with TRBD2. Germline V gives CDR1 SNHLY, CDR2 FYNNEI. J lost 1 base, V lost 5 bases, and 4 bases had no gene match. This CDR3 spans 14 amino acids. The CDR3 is CASSSGSLSYEQYF. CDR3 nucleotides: TGTGCCAGCAGTAGCGGGAGTCTATCCTACGAGCAGTACTTC.

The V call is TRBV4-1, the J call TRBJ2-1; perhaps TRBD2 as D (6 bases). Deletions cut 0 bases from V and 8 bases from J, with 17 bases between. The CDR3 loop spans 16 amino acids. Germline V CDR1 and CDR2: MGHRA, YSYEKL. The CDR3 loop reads CASSQDIGSWGDEQFF. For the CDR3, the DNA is TGCGCCAGCAGCCAAGATATAGGGTCCTGGGGGGATGAGCAGTTCTTC.

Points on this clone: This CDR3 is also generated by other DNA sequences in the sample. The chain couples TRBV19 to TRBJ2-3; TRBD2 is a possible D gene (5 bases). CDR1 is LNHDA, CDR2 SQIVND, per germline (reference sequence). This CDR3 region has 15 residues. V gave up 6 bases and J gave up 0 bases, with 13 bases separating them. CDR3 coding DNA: TGTGCCAGTAGCAGAGAAGGCGGGAGCACAGATACGCAGTATTTT. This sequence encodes CASSREGGSTDTQYF.

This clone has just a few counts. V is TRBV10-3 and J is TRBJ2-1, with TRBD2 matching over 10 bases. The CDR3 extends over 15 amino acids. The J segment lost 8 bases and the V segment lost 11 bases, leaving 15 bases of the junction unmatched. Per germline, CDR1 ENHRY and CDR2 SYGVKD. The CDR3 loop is CAYQVESSGSYEQFF. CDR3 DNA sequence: TGTGCCTATCAGGTTGAGTCTAGCGGGAGCTATGAGCAGTTCTTC.

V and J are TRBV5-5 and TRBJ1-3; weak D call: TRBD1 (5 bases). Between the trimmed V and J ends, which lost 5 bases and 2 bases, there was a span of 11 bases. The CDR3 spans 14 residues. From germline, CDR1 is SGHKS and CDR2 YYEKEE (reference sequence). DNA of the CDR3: TGTGCCAGCAGTCTGGGGGGGACTGGAAACACCATATATTTT. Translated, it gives CASSLGGTGNTIYF.

CDR3 in DNA: TGTGCCAGCAGCCCAGGGCATGGGGCCAACGTCCTGACTTTC. It codes for CASSPGHGANVLTF. V and J are TRBV7-2 and TRBJ2-6, with D maybe TRBD1 (5 bases). V lost 5 bases and J lost 3, with 8 bases in between. Germline V gene sequence: CDR1 SGHTA, CDR2 FQGNSA. This CDR3 comprises 14 residues.

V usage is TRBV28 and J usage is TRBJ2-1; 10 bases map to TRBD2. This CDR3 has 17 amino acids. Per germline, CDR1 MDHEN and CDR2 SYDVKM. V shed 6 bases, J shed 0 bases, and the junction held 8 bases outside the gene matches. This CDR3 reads CASRPASGRGSYNEQFF. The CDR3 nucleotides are TGTGCCAGCAGGCCAGCTAGCGGGAGAGGCTCCTACAATGAGCAGTTCTTC.

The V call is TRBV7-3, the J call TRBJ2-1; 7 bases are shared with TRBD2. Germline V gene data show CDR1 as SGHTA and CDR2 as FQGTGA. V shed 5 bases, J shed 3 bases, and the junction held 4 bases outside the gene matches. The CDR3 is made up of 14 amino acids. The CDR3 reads CASSRGEDYNEQFF. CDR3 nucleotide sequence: TGTGCCAGCAGCCGGGGGGAGGACTACAATGAGCAGTTCTTC.

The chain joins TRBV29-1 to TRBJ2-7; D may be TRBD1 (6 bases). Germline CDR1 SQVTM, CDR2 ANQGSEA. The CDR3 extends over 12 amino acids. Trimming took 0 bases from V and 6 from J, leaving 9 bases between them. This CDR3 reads CSVEETGREQYF. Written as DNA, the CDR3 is TGCAGCGTTGAAGAAACAGGGCGCGAGCAGTACTTC.

CDR3 amino acids: CASSRGTGTYEQYF. CDR3 coding DNA: TGTGCCAGTAGCCGCGGGACAGGGACCTACGAGCAGTACTTC. V and J are TRBV19 and TRBJ2-7; 9 nucleotides agree with TRBD1. The length of the CDR3 is 14 residues. Germline CDR1 and CDR2: LNHDA and SQIVND (reference sequence). After removal of 6 bases from V and 2 bases from J, the junction contained 5 bases not matched to a gene.

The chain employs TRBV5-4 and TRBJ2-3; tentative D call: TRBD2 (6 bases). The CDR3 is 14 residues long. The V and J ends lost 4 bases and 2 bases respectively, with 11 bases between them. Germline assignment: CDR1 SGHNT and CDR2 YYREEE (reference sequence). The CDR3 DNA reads TGTGCCAGCAGCGCTCGGGACTCCACAGATACGCAGTATTTT. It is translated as CASSARDSTDTQYF.

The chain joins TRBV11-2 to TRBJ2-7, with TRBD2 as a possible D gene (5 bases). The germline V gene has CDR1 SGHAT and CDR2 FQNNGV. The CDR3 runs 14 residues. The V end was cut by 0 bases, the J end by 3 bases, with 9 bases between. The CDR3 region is CASSLDTSFYEQYF. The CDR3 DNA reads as TGTGCCAGCAGCTTAGATACTAGTTTCTACGAGCAGTACTTC.

The CDR3 spells CASTQGLMSTDTQYF. CDR3 DNA: TGTGCCAGCACCCAGGGGCTCATGAGCACAGATACGCAGTATTTT. The V and J genes are TRBV6-1 and TRBJ2-3; D is possibly TRBD1 (6 bases). This CDR3 has 15 residues. Trimming pared 7 bases from V and 0 bases from J, leaving 14 bases between. Germline V CDR1 and CDR2: MNHNS, SASEGT.

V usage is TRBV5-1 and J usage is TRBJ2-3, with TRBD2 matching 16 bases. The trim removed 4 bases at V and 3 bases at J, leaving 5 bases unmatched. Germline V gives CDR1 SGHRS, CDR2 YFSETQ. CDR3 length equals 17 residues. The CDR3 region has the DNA TGCGCCAGCAGCGGGACTAGCGGGAGGGCCAGGACAGATACGCAGTATTTT. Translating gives CASSGTSGRARTDTQYF.

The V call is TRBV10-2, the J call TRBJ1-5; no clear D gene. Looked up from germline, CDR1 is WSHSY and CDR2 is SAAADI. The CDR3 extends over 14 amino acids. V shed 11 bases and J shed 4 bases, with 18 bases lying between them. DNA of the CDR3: TGCGCCCCCGAGGGAGGCTCAACGAATCAGCCCCAGCATTTT. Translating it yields CAPEGGSTNQPQHF.